The 20 T cell receptor beta chains given below trace back to one sample, sequenced in a study of T cell repertoires in cytomegalovirus infection. TCRdb reprocessed the reads with MiXCR, giving one entry per CDR3 protein. The sample lists a few hundred thousand distinct CDR3 sequences, around two fifths occurring once. These receptors are not linked to any known antigen. The material was cultured PBMCs, obtained from culture after CMV antigen stimulation. The receptors originated from a human donor in good health (CMV status not recorded). Some clones in this sample may be carry-over from other donors' samples.

This clonotype was seen only a few times. The V call is TRBV15, the J call TRBJ2-3; D is possibly TRBD2 (6 bases). Germline assignment: CDR1 LNHNV and CDR2 YYDKDF (reference sequence). This CDR3 contains 14 residues. The V end lost 9 bases, the J end lost 2 bases, and 15 bases lay between the germline ends. The CDR3 sequence is CATSSGLSTDTQYF. CDR3 DNA sequence: TGTGCCACGAGTTCTGGACTATCCACAGATACGCAGTATTTT.

The chain uses TRBV7-4 and TRBJ1-1; the D is unclear. The ends were cut back, 7 bases at V and 0 bases at J, with 12 bases in the middle. The CDR3 covers 14 residues. Looked up from germline, CDR1 is SGHVT and CDR2 is SQSDAQ. The CDR3 loop is CASMGASMNTEAFF. CDR3 sequence (DNA): TGTGCCAGCATGGGTGCGAGCATGAACACTGAAGCTTTCTTT.

The V call is TRBV27, the J call TRBJ1-3, with unresolved D. V lost 4 bases and J 0 bases, leaving 4 bases between the germline ends. CDR3 length: 13 amino acids. Germline V gene data show CDR1 as MNHEY and CDR2 as SMNVEV (reference sequence). CDR3: CASSSFSGNTIYF. CDR3 nucleotide sequence: TGTGCCAGCAGTTCGTTCTCTGGAAACACCATATATTTT.

This clonotype was seen a few times. This chain uses TRBV6-1 with TRBJ2-5; 9 nucleotides line up with TRBD1. V shed 2 bases and J 4 bases; nucleotides not matched to a gene: 5. Germline CDR1 reads MNHNS; CDR2 reads SASEGT. This CDR3 has 15 amino acids. The CDR3 DNA reads TGTGCCAGCAGTGAATTTGGACAGGGGTTAGAGACCCAGTACTTC. It yields the protein CASSEFGQGLETQYF.

This clonotype was counted a few times. The CDR3 DNA reads TGTGCCAGCAGCCAACCCCCGGAGACAGGGTTAGCCGGGGAGCTGTTTTTT. Protein product: CASSQPPETGLAGELFF. V and J are TRBV7-2 and TRBJ2-2; 7 bases are shared with TRBD1. Germline V gene lookup returns CDR1 SGHTA and CDR2 FQGNSA. The CDR3 is 17 amino acids. The ends lost 5 bases at V and 6 bases at J; junction bases unmatched: 15.

This chain links TRBV27 with TRBJ2-6; no definite D call. V was cut by 7 bases and J by 0 bases, with 4 bases left in between. Germline lookup yields CDR1 MNHEY and CDR2 SMNVEV (reference sequence). The CDR3 has 13 amino acids. For the CDR3, the DNA is TGTGCCAGCACCACCTCTGGGGCCAACGTCCTGACTTTC. This sequence encodes CASTTSGANVLTF.

This clonotype was counted ten times or more. V and J are TRBV7-8 and TRBJ1-1; unclear D gene. V was trimmed by 3 bases and J by 6 bases, leaving 11 bases between them. CDR1 is SGHVS and CDR2 is FQNEAQ in the germline V gene. There are 13 residues in the CDR3. As DNA, the CDR3 is TGTGCCAGCAGCTTGGGTGAGGTCTCTGAAGCTTTCTTT. Protein product: CASSLGEVSEAFF.

The chain carries TRBV20-1 and TRBJ1-2; TRBD1 matches at 9 bases. This CDR3 has 13 residues. Unmatched junction bases numbered 8, after V lost 7 bases and J lost 5 bases. The V gene's germline CDR1 is DFQATT and CDR2 SNEGSKA (reference sequence). DNA for the CDR3: TGCAGTGTTCGAACCGGGACAGGGTATGGCTACACCTTC. This sequence encodes CSVRTGTGYGYTF.

V gene TRBV19 combines with J gene TRBJ2-1; D may be TRBD1 or TRBD2 (5 bases each). V lost 3 bases, J lost 2 bases, and 11 bases lay in between. The germline gives CDR1 LNHDA, CDR2 SQIVND (reference sequence). This CDR3 has 15 residues. CDR3 nucleotide sequence: TGTGCCAGTAGTATTCTGAGGGGTGCCTACAATGAGCAGTTCTTC. It encodes CASSILRGAYNEQFF.

Details on this clonotype: The DNA is left out, because the CDR3 cannot be placed on it with certainty; the CDR3 is given as TCRdb lists it. V and J are TRBV7-2 and TRBJ1-5; the D segment call TRBD1 is taken from the table without a DNA check. The CDR3 spans 15 amino acids, including both terminal residues. Germline V lookup: CDR1 SGHTA, CDR2 FQGNSA. The CDR3 here is CASSWGTGNNQPQQF.

This chain links TRBV7-2 with TRBJ1-1; D gene uncertain. Germline CDR1 SGHTA, CDR2 FQGNSA. CDR3 size: 15 residues. Trimming removed 5 bases from V and 0 bases from J, with 13 bases in between. CDR3 DNA: TGTGCCAGCAGCCAAAGGTACAGAATGAACACTGAAGCTTTCTTT. Translation gives CASSQRYRMNTEAFF.

This clonotype showed up just a few times. The V call is TRBV5-6, the J call TRBJ1-1; D unresolved. Germline-derived CDR1 and CDR2 are SGHDT and YYEEEE. V gave up 4 bases and J gave up 0 bases, with 16 bases separating them. The CDR3 totals 16 residues. CDR3 amino acids: CASSLSKWQLNTEAFF. The CDR3 nucleotides read TGTGCCAGCAGCCTTTCAAAGTGGCAGCTGAACACTGAAGCTTTCTTT.

This chain's CDR3 is CASSPSGRVADTQYF. CDR3 DNA: TGTGCCAGCAGTCCCTCGGGGCGGGTGGCAGATACGCAGTATTTT. V gene TRBV12-3 or TRBV12-4 combines with J gene TRBJ2-3, with D perhaps assigned TRBD1 or TRBD2 (5 bases each). The CDR3 spans 15 residues. Trimming took 5 bases from V and 4 from J, leaving 16 bases between them.

The V call is TRBV7-2, the J call TRBJ2-4; D gene unclear. Germline lookup yields CDR1 SGHTA and CDR2 FQGNSA. With 1 base removed from V and 4 bases from J, the gap between germline ends came to 11 bases. This CDR3 contains 15 residues. The CDR3 bases are TGTGCCAGCAGCTTAGTCGGGCACCGGAAAAACATTCAGTACTTC. Encoded protein: CASSLVGHRKNIQYF. The whole variable domain, remainder taken from reference TRBV7-2 and TRBJ2-4, is GAGVSQSPSNKVTEKGKDVELRCDPISGHTALYWYRQSLGQGLEFLIYFQGNSAPDKSGLPSDRFSAERTGGSVSTLTIQRTQQEDSAVYLCASSLVGHRKNIQYFGAGTRLSVL.

Here the CDR3 reads CASRPGSLWKDTQYF. The CDR3 bases are TGTGCCAGTAGACCCGGGAGTTTGTGGAAAGATACGCAGTATTTT. The chain joins TRBV19 to TRBJ2-3, with TRBD2 as a possible D gene (6 bases). The CDR3 totals 15 residues. CDR1 and CDR2 from the germline V gene are LNHDA and SQIVND (reference sequence). Trimming took 6 bases from V and 5 from J, leaving 18 bases between them. Using reference TRBV19 and TRBJ2-3 for the parts outside the CDR3, the full variable domain is DGGITQSPKYLFRKEGQNVTLSCEQNLNHDAMYWYRQDPGQGLRLIYYSQIVNDFQKGDIAEGYSVSREKKESFPLTVTSAQKNPTAFYLCASRPGSLWKDTQYFGPGTRLTVL.

This clonotype was seen more than once but under ten times. Here the CDR3 DNA reads TGTGCCAGCAGCTTAGACCCCCTAGCGGGAGGCCGAACTAGCACAGATACGCAGTATTTT. The encoded protein is CASSLDPLAGGRTSTDTQYF. The chain couples TRBV7-9 to TRBJ2-3; 11 nucleotides match TRBD2. Germline V CDR1 and CDR2: SEHNR, FQNEAQ (reference sequence). CDR3 length equals 20 residues. Losses at the gene ends were 1 base for V and 0 bases for J; bases not matched to a gene: 12.

The chain is built from TRBV5-1 and TRBJ2-1, with TRBD2 matching 14 bases. Trimming removed 1 base from V and 11 bases from J; junction bases left unmatched: 8. Germline V gene sequence: CDR1 SGHRS, CDR2 YFSETQ. CDR3 length: 16 residues. The CDR3 sequence is CASSLISGLAGDQQFF. CDR3 DNA: TGCGCCAGCAGCTTGATATCGGGACTAGCGGGGGACCAGCAGTTCTTC.

The V and J genes are TRBV10-3 and TRBJ1-1, with a tentative D call TRBD1 (6 bases). The V gene lost 2 bases and the J gene lost 3 bases, with 16 bases spanning the gap. The CDR3 sequence is 16 residues long. Germline CDR1 is ENHRY and CDR2 is SYGVKD. The CDR3 DNA reads TGTGCCATCAGTGAGGAGGCAGGGGCTCTGGACACTGAAGCTTTCTTT. It specifies CAISEEAGALDTEAFF.

The chain joins TRBV7-2 to TRBJ2-7; D unresolved. Germline V gene sequence: CDR1 SGHTA, CDR2 FQGNSA. There are 13 residues in the CDR3. The V and J ends lost 5 bases and 0 bases respectively, with 8 bases between them. Here the CDR3 reads CASSQQASYEQYF. The CDR3 bases are TGTGCCAGCAGCCAGCAGGCCTCCTACGAGCAGTACTTC.

J is TRBJ1-5 and V is TRBV6-2 or TRBV6-3; the D is unclear. With 6 bases removed from V and 0 bases from J, the gap between germline ends came to 15 bases. The CDR3 runs 16 residues. The V gene's germline CDR1 is MNHEY and CDR2 SVGEGT. The CDR3 DNA follows: TGTGCCAGCAGCCCGCGACCGGGAATTAGCAATCAGCCCCAGCATTTT. It translates to CASSPRPGISNQPQHF.